Listed here are 19 T cell receptor beta chains from one sample, sequenced in a study of T cells in Graves' hyperthyroidism and ophthalmopathy. Authors of the study amplified TCR beta CDR3 regions from RNA transcripts. HTBI primers drove first-round RT-PCR of the TCR CDR3. Via MiXCR, TCRdb re-called the multiplex PCR reads, giving one row per CDR3 protein. The table lists roughly 640,000 distinct CDR3 sequences, more than 15% of them singletons. Specimen: blood. The receptor source for this set is a woman aged 40-49 years with Graves' ophthalmopathy.

The rearrangement uses TRBV6-1 and TRBJ2-4; a possible D gene is TRBD2 (6 bases). The CDR3 has 17 amino acids. Deletions cut 6 bases from V and 4 bases from J, with 22 bases between. CDR1 and CDR2 (germline): MNHNS, SASEGT. CDR3 residues: CASSPITGAGRKNIQYF. The DNA for the CDR3 is TGTGCCAGCAGCCCTATCACGGGAGCAGGGAGAAAAAACATTCAGTACTTC.

This clonotype was found many times. The chain carries TRBV2 and TRBJ2-1, with TRBD1 identical over 8 bases. CDR1 is SNHLY and CDR2 is FYNNEI in the germline V gene. The CDR3 extends over 18 amino acids. J was trimmed by 4 bases and V by 1 base; bases with no gene match: 12. DNA for the CDR3: TGTGCCAGCAGTGAAGGTGGTGGTCTACAGGGGGGATACAATGAGCAGTTCTTC. Residues: CASSEGGGLQGGYNEQFF.

The gene calls are TRBV20-1 and TRBJ2-7; D perhaps matches TRBD2 (6 bases). Germline CDR1 and CDR2: DFQATT and SNEGSKA (reference sequence). V lost 5 bases, J lost 3 bases, and 14 bases lay in between. The CDR3 is 13 amino acids. CDR3 nucleotide sequence: TGCAGTGCTTCCGGGACTGGCGGCTACGAGCAGTACTTC. Translating it yields CSASGTGGYEQYF.

The chain carries TRBV5-4 and TRBJ2-3, with 10 bases that match TRBD2. This CDR3 has 17 amino acids. Germline CDR1 SGHNT, CDR2 YYREEE (reference sequence). V gave up 0 bases and J gave up 6 bases; unmatched junction bases: 10. CDR3 sequence: CASSLASASGGQDTQYF. The CDR3 region has the DNA TGTGCCAGCAGCTTGGCCTCCGCTAGCGGGGGACAGGATACGCAGTATTTT.

This clonotype was counted ten times or more. V is TRBV11-1 and J is TRBJ2-1, with D tentatively TRBD1 (5 bases). The CDR3 covers 16 residues. Trimming removed 5 bases at V and 7 bases at J, with 21 bases between. Looked up from germline, CDR1 is SGHAT and CDR2 is FQDESV (reference sequence). CDR3 sequence reads: CASSPRRVGGGNEQFF. CDR3 nucleotides: TGTGCCAGCAGCCCCCGCAGGGTAGGCGGTGGGAATGAGCAGTTCTTC. Based on the CDR3 plus reference TRBV11-1 and TRBJ2-1, the full variable domain is EAEVAQSPRYKITEKSQAVAFWCDPISGHATLYWYRQILGQGPELLVQFQDESVVDDSQLPKDRFSAERLKGVDSTLKIQPAELGDSAMYLCASSPRRVGGGNEQFFGPGTRLTVL.

V gene TRBV20-1 combines with J gene TRBJ2-7, with D hard to call. V lost 6 bases and J lost 3, with 9 bases in between. The germline V gene encodes CDR1 DFQATT and CDR2 SNEGSKA (reference sequence). The CDR3 extends over 11 amino acids. CDR3 amino acids: CSATTYYEQYF. Written as DNA, the CDR3 is TGCAGTGCGACGACTTACTACGAGCAGTACTTC.

This clonotype was detected many times. J is TRBJ2-7 and V is TRBV11-2, with 7 bases lining up with TRBD1. CDR1 and CDR2 (germline): SGHAT, FQNNGV. V shed 5 bases, J shed 4 bases, and the junction held 11 bases outside the gene matches. The CDR3 sequence is 15 residues long. The CDR3 DNA is TGTGCCAGCAGCCCCACTTCGACAGGGTTGTACGAGCAGTACTTC. It is translated as CASSPTSTGLYEQYF.

Many counts were recorded for this clonotype. V usage is TRBV28 and J usage is TRBJ2-3; possible D gene TRBD2, 5 bases. Germline V gene data show CDR1 as MDHEN and CDR2 as SYDVKM. V gave up 2 bases and J gave up 0 bases, with 15 bases separating them. This CDR3 is 17 amino acids long. CDR3 loop: CASSLDLAGYSTDTQYF. As DNA, the CDR3 is TGTGCCAGCAGTTTAGATTTGGCGGGCTACAGCACAGATACGCAGTATTTT.

This chain connects TRBV15 to TRBJ1-1; perhaps TRBD1 as D (5 bases). Trimming cost V 0 bases and J 1 base, with 9 bases left between them. CDR3 length: 15 amino acids. CDR1 LNHNV and CDR2 YYDKDF come from the germline V gene (reference sequence). CDR3 in DNA: TGTGCCACCAGCAGAGACTATACAGGGAACACTGAAGCTTTCTTT. It codes for CATSRDYTGNTEAFF. Based on the CDR3 plus reference TRBV15 and TRBJ1-1, the full variable domain is DAMVIQNPRYQVTQFGKPVTLSCSQTLNHNVMYWYQQKSSQAPKLLFHYYDKDFNNEADTPDNFQSRRPNTSFCFLDIRSPGLGDTAMYLCATSRDYTGNTEAFFGQGTRLTVV.

The V and J genes are TRBV5-1 and TRBJ1-6, with unresolved D. The V end lost 0 bases, the J end lost 5 bases, and 9 bases lay between the germline ends. Germline values: CDR1 SGHRS, CDR2 YFSETQ. The CDR3 has 15 amino acids. The CDR3, as DNA: TGCGCCAGCAGCTTGGCGCGCGGAAATAATTCACCCCTCCACTTT. It yields the protein CASSLARGNNSPLHF.

This clonotype was picked up a small number of times. The rearrangement uses TRBV7-6 and TRBJ2-5; TRBD2 matches at 13 bases. The germline V gene encodes CDR1 SGHVS and CDR2 FNYEAQ. Germline trimming cut 8 bases from V and 5 bases from J; bases unmatched to any gene: 11. This CDR3 contains 16 residues. CDR3 DNA sequence: TGTGCCAGCCTAAAAATCGGACTAGCGGGAGTGGAGACCCAGTACTTC. It translates to CASLKIGLAGVETQYF.

There are a few counts of this clonotype. V gene TRBV28 combines with J gene TRBJ1-5; 11 bases map to TRBD1. The junction had 9 bases not matched to a gene; V was cut back by 5 bases and J by 9 bases. This CDR3 has 15 amino acids. The germline CDR1 and CDR2 sequences are MDHEN and SYDVKM. Here the CDR3 DNA reads TGTGCCAGCAGTACCGGGACAGGGGGTTATCCGCCCCAGCATTTT. It yields the protein CASSTGTGGYPPQHF.

This clonotype was seen many times. This rearrangement joins TRBV7-2 to TRBJ2-2; 13 positions agree with TRBD2. This CDR3 is 16 amino acids long. Trimming took 7 bases from V and 5 from J; bases not matched to a gene: 7. Germline V gene lookup returns CDR1 SGHTA and CDR2 FQGNSA. CDR3 protein: CASIPSGLAGTGELFF. As DNA, the CDR3 is TGTGCCAGCATCCCCTCGGGACTAGCGGGGACCGGGGAGCTGTTTTTT.

This clonotype was seen many times. CDR3: CASSATDSNSPLHF. CDR3 nucleotides: TGTGCCAGCAGCGCGACAGACTCAAATTCACCCCTCCACTTT. The rearrangement uses TRBV3-1 and TRBJ1-6, with D maybe TRBD1 (5 bases). Germline lookup yields CDR1 LGHDT and CDR2 YNNKEL (reference sequence). The V gene lost 5 bases and the J gene lost 7 bases, with 12 bases spanning the gap. CDR3 length: 14 amino acids.

In its sample, this clonotype was seen many times. The chain joins TRBV7-8 to TRBJ2-4; TRBD1 or TRBD2 may be the D gene (6 bases each). CDR1 is SGHVS, CDR2 FQNEAQ, per germline. This CDR3 comprises 14 residues. Trimming pared 2 bases from V and 6 bases from J, leaving 11 bases between. DNA for the CDR3: TGTGCCAGCAGCTTAACGGAGGGGGTAAACATTCAGTACTTC. Translated, it gives CASSLTEGVNIQYF.

The chain recombines TRBV6-1 with TRBJ1-5; perhaps TRBD1 as D (5 bases). The CDR3 loop spans 13 amino acids. Deletions cut 6 bases from V and 11 bases from J, with 17 bases between. Per germline, CDR1 MNHNS and CDR2 SASEGT. CDR3: CASRRDPQASQHF. The CDR3 DNA follows: TGTGCCAGCAGGAGGGACCCCCAAGCGTCCCAGCATTTT.

This clonotype was seen repeatedly, ten times or more. The chain is built from TRBV20-1 and TRBJ1-1; 7 nucleotides align to TRBD1. The CDR3 covers 15 residues. Germline V gene lookup returns CDR1 DFQATT and CDR2 SNEGSKA (reference sequence). The junction had 11 bases not matched to a gene; V was cut back by 6 bases and J by 1 base. The CDR3 loop reads CSAERQGQWNTEAFF. The CDR3 DNA sequence: TGCAGTGCCGAACGACAGGGCCAATGGAACACTGAAGCTTTCTTT.

The chain recombines TRBV6-7 with TRBJ2-4, with 9 bases aligning to TRBD2. TRBV6-7 is identified as an open reading frame with a role that is uncertain. The V and J ends lost 6 bases and 3 bases, in that order; junction bases with no gene match: 9. This CDR3 region has 16 residues. The CDR3 protein is CASRTTGTSSKNIQYF. The CDR3 region has the DNA TGTGCCAGCAGAACCACCGGGACTAGCAGCAAAAACATTCAGTACTTC.

This clonotype has a handful of counts. This chain links TRBV20-1 with TRBJ2-1; 10 bases agree with TRBD2. V shed 5 bases, J shed 7 bases, and the junction held 11 bases outside the gene matches. CDR1 and CDR2 from the germline V gene are DFQATT and SNEGSKA (reference sequence). The CDR3 length is 15 residues. CDR3 DNA sequence: TGCAGTGCTGCGGGAGCGGGAGGGCCGGGGAATGAGCAGTTCTTC. This sequence encodes CSAAGAGGPGNEQFF.